Each of the 24 T cell receptor beta chains below was sequenced from the same sample in a study of T cells in women clearing cervical HPV infection. The table came from immunoSEQ multiplex PCR; TCRdb's copy has only in-frame clones and leaves some out. The sample table includes 44,000 or so clones. The sample consisted of blood buffy coat. The receptors shown here come from a woman aged 18-70 years with a cervical HPV16 infection that either progressed to CIN3+ or cleared (not recorded which).

Details on this clone: The CDR3 extends 3 residues past the end of the read, so its final part is completed from the germline J gene. This chain uses TRBV5-5 with TRBJ1-1; D ambiguous. Germline values: CDR1 SGHKS, CDR2 YYEKEE (reference sequence). The CDR3 is made up of 15 amino acids. The CDR3 DNA, read in part, is TGTGCCAGCAGCCCTAAATTCGGGGATTCGGTAGAA. The encoded protein is CASSPKFGDSVE. The entire CDR3 reads CASSPKFGDSVEAFF. The full variable domain, in which reference TRBV5-5 and TRBJ1-1 provide the parts outside the CDR3, is DAGVTQSPTHLIKTRGQQVTLRCSPISGHKSVSWYQQVLGQGPQFIFQYYEKEERGRGNFPDRFSARQFPNYSSELNVNALLLGDSALYLCASSPKFGDSVEAFFGQGTRLTVV.

Details on this clone: Sequencing ends 3 residues short of the CDR3 end; the germline J gene provides the rest. The V call is TRBV20-1, the J call TRBJ2-5; 8 bases agree with TRBD1. CDR1 is DFQATT and CDR2 is SNEGSKA in the germline V gene (reference sequence). This CDR3 spans 15 amino acids. Unmatched junction bases numbered 5, after V lost 0 bases and J lost 2 bases. The sequenced part of the CDR3 DNA is TGCAGTGCTAGAGATGCGCGGACAGGGCAAGAGACC. Translation: CSARDARTGQET. The complete CDR3 sequence is CSARDARTGQETQYF.

With regard to this clone: Sequencing ends 3 residues short of the CDR3 end; the germline J gene provides the rest. The V call is TRBV7-9, the J call TRBJ1-5, with 9 nucleotides matching TRBD1. The length of the CDR3 is 14 residues. Germline V CDR1 and CDR2: SEHNR, FQNEAQ (reference sequence). V lost 4 bases and J lost 5; bases outside the gene matches: 3. CDR3 in amino acids: CASSSRDRDQPQHF. The CDR3 bases that were read are TGTGCCAGCAGCTCCCGGGACAGGGATCAGCCC.

A remark on this clone: The read ends 3 residues early relative to the CDR3; the germline J gene fills the gap. The rearrangement uses TRBV6-1 and TRBJ1-2; 9 bases match TRBD1. The CDR3 totals 15 residues. Germline lookup yields CDR1 MNHNS and CDR2 SASEGT. CDR3 DNA (partial): TGTGCCAGCAATGGAGCCGGGACAGGGAGGTACGAC. This encodes CASNGAGTGRYD. The complete CDR3 sequence is CASNGAGTGRYDYTF.

Notes on this clone: The read gets to within 3 residues of the CDR3 end, and the germline J gene fills in the rest. The rearrangement links TRBV5-1 to TRBJ1-2, with TRBD1 identical over 9 bases. CDR3 length: 14 residues. Germline V gene sequence: CDR1 SGHRS, CDR2 YFSETQ. CDR3 DNA, as far as it was read: TGCGCCAGCAGCTTCCCGGGACAGGGCTACGAC. Translation gives CASSFPGQGYD. In full, the CDR3 is CASSFPGQGYDYTF.

On this clone itself: The CDR3 is cut off 3 residues early in the read; its end comes from the germline J gene. The chain recombines TRBV4-1 with TRBJ2-7; TRBD1 aligns across 7 bases. The germline V gene has CDR1 MGHRA and CDR2 YSYEKL. The ends lost 1 base at V and 6 bases at J; junction bases unmatched: 6. The CDR3 contains 14 residues. CDR3: CASSQGQGWLEQYF. Incomplete CDR3 DNA: TGCGCCAGCAGCCAAGGACAGGGCTGGCTCGAG.

Regarding this clone: The read terminates 3 residues ahead of where the CDR3 ends, so the germline J gene completes it. J is TRBJ1-4 and V is TRBV2, with TRBD1 as a possible D gene (6 bases). The CDR3 loop spans 15 amino acids. Trimming took off 1 base at V and 10 bases at J, with 16 bases between the two ends. Germline CDR1 SNHLY, CDR2 FYNNEI. The CDR3 protein is CASSEDNRVGIKLFF. Partial CDR3 DNA: TGTGCCAGCAGTGAAGATAACAGGGTCGGGATAAAA.

In regard to this clone: The CDR3 extends 3 residues past the end of the read, so its final part is completed from the germline J gene. The J gene is TRBJ1-2, the V gene TRBV6-2 or TRBV6-3, with D maybe TRBD1 (6 bases). Germline V CDR1 and CDR2: MNHEY, SVGEGT. This CDR3 has 13 residues. Incomplete CDR3 DNA: TGTGCCAGCAGTGCAGGGGTAGTCTACGAC. Translation gives CASSAGVVYD. The CDR3 reads in full as CASSAGVVYDYTF.

A remark on this clone: Read sequence stops 3 residues before the CDR3 end, and the germline J gene provides the missing end. The chain recombines TRBV2 with TRBJ1-6; 9 bases align to TRBD1. The CDR3 is 15 residues long. Germline trimming cut 6 bases from V and 8 bases from J; bases unmatched to any gene: 8. Germline assignment: CDR1 SNHLY and CDR2 FYNNEI. CDR3 DNA (partial): TGTGCCAGCAGGCTGAACCGGGACAGGGATTCACCC. Its protein is CASRLNRDRDSP. The full CDR3 protein is CASRLNRDRDSPLHF.

The covered CDR3 bases are TGTGCCAGTAGTACCGTTCTTTGGCTTGGTGAAAAG. Translating it yields CASSTVLWLGEK. The CDR3, in full, reads CASSTVLWLGEKLFF. The V call is TRBV19, the J call TRBJ2-2, with D uncertain. The CDR3 goes on 3 residues after the read ends, and that part is filled in from the germline J gene. The CDR3 totals 15 residues. The germline V gene has CDR1 LNHDA and CDR2 SQIVND (reference sequence).

Details on this clone: From the germline J gene comes the end of the CDR3, since the read stops 3 residues before it. V gene TRBV5-1 combines with J gene TRBJ2-7, with TRBD1 matching 9 bases. Germline V gene sequence: CDR1 SGHRS, CDR2 YFSETQ. Trimming removed 0 bases from V and 2 bases from J; junction bases left unmatched: 3. This CDR3 contains 15 residues. CDR3 bases read: TGCGCCAGCAGCTTGGACGGGACAGGGACCTACGAG. The encoded protein is CASSLDGTGTYE. The whole CDR3 protein is CASSLDGTGTYEQYF.

With respect to this clone: From the germline J gene comes the end of the CDR3, since the read stops 3 residues before it. The chain joins TRBV6-4 to TRBJ2-3; 13 positions match TRBD2. The CDR3 has 16 residues. Germline CDR1 and CDR2: MRHNA and SNTAGT. V trimming: 5 bases; J trimming: 2 bases; junction bases outside the gene matches: 4. The chain's CDR3 is CASSLTSGGPTDTQYF. The CDR3 DNA, read in part, is TGTGCCAGCAGTCTGACTAGCGGGGGGCCCACAGATACG.

Partial CDR3 DNA: TGTGCCACCAAAAATACAGGGACCTCCTACGAC. Translating gives CATKNTGTSYD. The full CDR3 is CATKNTGTSYDYTF. This chain joins TRBV19 and TRBJ1-2; TRBD1 is a possible D gene (6 bases). The DNA ends 3 residues before the CDR3 does, and the rest of the CDR3 is filled in from the germline J gene. This CDR3 contains 14 residues. Looked up from germline, CDR1 is LNHDA and CDR2 is SQIVND (reference sequence).

Note on this clone: The read stops 3 residues short of the end of the CDR3; the missing end is completed from the germline J gene. The chain joins TRBV7-9 to TRBJ1-2, with D hard to call. The CDR3 is made up of 12 amino acids. The V gene's germline CDR1 is SEHNR and CDR2 FQNEAQ (reference sequence). The chain's CDR3 is CASSFGSYDYTF. The sequenced part of the CDR3 DNA is TGTGCCAGCAGCTTCGGGTCCTACGAC.

As concerns this clone: The read gets to within 3 residues of the CDR3 end, and the germline J gene fills in the rest. The gene calls are TRBV5-6 and TRBJ2-2; D perhaps matches TRBD1 (7 bases). The V end lost 3 bases, the J end lost 6 bases, and 12 bases lay between the germline ends. CDR3 length: 14 amino acids. Germline V gives CDR1 SGHDT, CDR2 YYEEEE. The CDR3 is CASSSQGGPGELFF. The sequenced CDR3 bases are TGTGCCAGCAGCTCCCAGGGGGGTCCCGGGGAG.

On this clone itself: The read gets to within 3 residues of the CDR3 end, and the germline J gene fills in the rest. The V gene is TRBV2, the J gene TRBJ1-5, with TRBD1 as a possible D gene (6 bases). The CDR3 runs 14 residues. Trimming shortened V by 6 bases and J by 3 bases, and 12 bases separated the two germline ends. Germline CDR1 is SNHLY and CDR2 is FYNNEI. The sequenced CDR3 bases are TGTGCCAGCAGCTTAGCAGGGGCCAATCAGCCC. Its translation is CASSLAGANQP. The entire CDR3 is CASSLAGANQPQHF. Full variable domain (rest looked up from reference TRBV2 and TRBJ1-5): EPEVTQTPSHQVTQMGQEVILRCVPISNHLYFYWYRQILGQKVEFLVSFYNNEISEKSEIFDDQFSVERPDGSNFTLKIRSTKLEDSAMYFCASSLAGANQPQHFGDGTRLSIL.

Note on this clone: Read sequence stops 3 residues before the CDR3 end, and the germline J gene provides the missing end. V gene TRBV28 combines with J gene TRBJ1-3, with TRBD1 matching over 7 bases. Germline CDR1 MDHEN, CDR2 SYDVKM. The length of the CDR3 is 15 residues. V was pared by 5 bases and J by 0 bases, with 4 bases of the junction left unmatched. Partial CDR3 DNA: TGTGCCAGCAGTCCTGGGACAGTCTCTGGAAACACC. It encodes CASSPGTVSGNT. The whole CDR3 protein is CASSPGTVSGNTIYF.

With respect to this clone: The read halts 3 residues ahead of the CDR3 end, with the missing end drawn from the germline J gene. Other DNA sequences in this sample translate to the same CDR3. The chain employs TRBV2 and TRBJ1-5, with D tentatively TRBD1 (5 bases). The CDR3 spans 12 residues. Germline V gene data show CDR1 as SNHLY and CDR2 as FYNNEI. The CDR3 loop reads CASRLGGQPQHF. The DNA read from the CDR3 is TGTGCCAGCAGGCTCGGTGGACAACCC.

On this clone itself: The CDR3 end is not reached by the read, which stops 3 residues before it; the germline J gene fills it in. The rearrangement joins TRBV5-1 to TRBJ2-2; TRBD1 is a possible D gene (6 bases). There are 15 residues in the CDR3. The germline CDR1 and CDR2 sequences are SGHRS and YFSETQ. The CDR3 here is CASSLVGQRNEKLFF. The sequenced part of the CDR3 DNA is TGCGCCAGCAGCTTAGTAGGACAGAGGAATGAAAAG.

As for this clone: The read comes to an end 3 residues before the CDR3 does, leaving the germline J gene to fill in the end. The chain links TRBV6-1 to TRBJ1-4; 8 nucleotides match TRBD1. Germline CDR1 is MNHNS and CDR2 is SASEGT. This CDR3 is 16 amino acids long. The CDR3 bases that were read are TGTGCCAGCAGTGAAGCGGAAGGACAGGGTAATTCACCA. Protein product: CASSEAEGQGNSP. The CDR3 in full is CASSEAEGQGNSPLFF.

In regard to this clone: The read is 3 residues too short to cover the CDR3 end, so that end is filled in from the germline J gene. The chain has TRBV7-2 and TRBJ2-4; D uncertain. CDR3 length: 14 amino acids. Per the germline V gene, CDR1 is SGHTA and CDR2 is FQGNSA. The CDR3: CASSLASGPGSQYF. CDR3 DNA (partial): TGTGCCAGCAGCTTAGCCTCCGGTCCTGGTTCT.

As concerns this clone: The read terminates 3 residues ahead of where the CDR3 ends, so the germline J gene completes it. The V gene is TRBV5-1, the J gene TRBJ2-2, with TRBD1 as a possible D gene (5 bases). This CDR3 is 15 amino acids long. Looked up from germline, CDR1 is SGHRS and CDR2 is YFSETQ. V lost 4 bases and J lost 5, with 15 bases in between. The part of the CDR3 DNA that was read is TGCGCCAGCAGCCCCTGGGGCGAGTTGACCGGGGAG. Residues: CASSPWGELTGE. Given in full, the CDR3 is CASSPWGELTGELFF.

With regard to this clone: The CDR3 end lies 3 residues beyond the end of the read and is filled in from the germline J gene. The rearrangement links TRBV6-2 or TRBV6-3 to TRBJ1-4, with a possible D match to TRBD1 (6 bases). With 4 bases removed from V and 3 bases from J, the gap between germline ends came to 12 bases. The CDR3 totals 15 residues. Germline V gene data show CDR1 as MNHEY and CDR2 as SVGEGT. The CDR3 bases that were read are TGTGCCAGCAGTTTAACAGGGTTGGCTAATGAAAAA. It codes for CASSLTGLANEK. The CDR3, in full, reads CASSLTGLANEKLFF.

To note about this clone: The read ends 3 residues before the CDR3 terminus; that terminus is restored from the germline J gene. V usage is TRBV5-1 and J usage is TRBJ1-1; D not certain. V shed 0 bases and J shed 4 bases, with 13 bases lying between them. The CDR3 totals 15 residues. The V gene's germline CDR1 is SGHRS and CDR2 YFSETQ. The CDR3 spells CASSLAEGLGTEAFF. The covered CDR3 bases are TGCGCCAGCAGCTTGGCCGAAGGGTTGGGCACTGAA.